Listed here is a single TCR beta chain. Germline V gene data show CDR1 as MNHNS and CDR2 as SASEGT. This CDR3 is built from 16 residues. Trimming removed 1 base from V and 4 bases from J, with 14 bases in between. These data belong to a study of Ad26.COV2.S vaccination and SARS-CoV-2 variants. Study as a whole: In the study, Ad26.COV2.S was injected intramuscularly once, or twice 56 days apart.

Treatment defined: around 19 received Ad26.COV2.S at low or high dose, single or two shots; about 5 received placebo; per-sample allocation not given. Collection of samples fell on day 63 after the first vaccine or placebo injection. A Boston donor was an adult aged 18-55 years. Vaccine was an Ad26 vector expressing Wuhan-strain SARS-CoV-2 spike. Profiling relied on immunoSEQ multiplex PCR, and the TCRdb table lists in-frame clones only, not all of them. The table lists hundreds of thousands of clones, around 87% of them singletons. Sequences were derived from peripheral blood, sampled in a trial of Ad26.COV2.S vaccine versus placebo. The source of this sequence is a person aged 18-60 years who received the Ad26.COV2.S COVID-19 vaccine or a placebo. The V and J genes are TRBV6-1 and TRBJ2-1; tentative D call: TRBD1 (6 bases). Here the CDR3 DNA reads TGTGCCAGCAGTGAAGGCCGGGACATCCTATACAATGAGCAGTTCTTC. This sequence encodes CASSEGRDILYNEQFF.